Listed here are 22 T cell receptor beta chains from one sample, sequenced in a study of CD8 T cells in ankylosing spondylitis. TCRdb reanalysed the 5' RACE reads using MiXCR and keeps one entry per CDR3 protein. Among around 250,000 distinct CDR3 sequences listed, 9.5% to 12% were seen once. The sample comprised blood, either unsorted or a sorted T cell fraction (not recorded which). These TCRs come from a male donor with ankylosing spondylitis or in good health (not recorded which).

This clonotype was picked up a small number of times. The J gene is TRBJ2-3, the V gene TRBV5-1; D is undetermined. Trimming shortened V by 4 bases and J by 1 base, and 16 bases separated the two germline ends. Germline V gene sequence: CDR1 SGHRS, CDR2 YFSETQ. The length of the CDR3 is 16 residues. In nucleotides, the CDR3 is TGCGCCAGCAGCGTGGAAGGACGGAAAGGCACAGATACGCAGTATTTT. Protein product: CASSVEGRKGTDTQYF. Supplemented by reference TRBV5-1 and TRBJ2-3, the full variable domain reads KAGVTQTPRYLIKTRGQQVTLSCSPISGHRSVSWYQQTPGQGLQFLFEYFSETQRNKGNFPGRFSGRQFSNSRSEMNVSTLELGDSALYLCASSVEGRKGTDTQYFGPGTRLTVL.

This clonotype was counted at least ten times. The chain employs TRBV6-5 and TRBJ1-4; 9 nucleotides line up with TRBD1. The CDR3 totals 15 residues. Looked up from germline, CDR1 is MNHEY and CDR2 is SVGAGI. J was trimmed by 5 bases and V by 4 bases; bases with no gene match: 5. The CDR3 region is CASSWGQGGNEKLFF. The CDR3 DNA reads TGTGCCAGCAGTTGGGGACAGGGCGGCAATGAAAAACTGTTTTTT.

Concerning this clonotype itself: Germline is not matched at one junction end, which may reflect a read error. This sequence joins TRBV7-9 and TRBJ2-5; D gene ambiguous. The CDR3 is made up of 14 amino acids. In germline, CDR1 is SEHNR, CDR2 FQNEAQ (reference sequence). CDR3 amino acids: CASSTTNIQESQYF. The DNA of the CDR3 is TGTGCCAGCAGCACAACAAACATCCAAGAGTCCCAGTACTTC.

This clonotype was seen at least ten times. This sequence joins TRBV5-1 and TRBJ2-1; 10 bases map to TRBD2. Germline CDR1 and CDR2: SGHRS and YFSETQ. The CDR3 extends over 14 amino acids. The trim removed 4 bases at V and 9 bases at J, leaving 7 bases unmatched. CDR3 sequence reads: CASSVPSGRGEQFF. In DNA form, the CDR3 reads TGCGCCAGCAGCGTCCCTAGCGGGAGAGGTGAGCAGTTCTTC.

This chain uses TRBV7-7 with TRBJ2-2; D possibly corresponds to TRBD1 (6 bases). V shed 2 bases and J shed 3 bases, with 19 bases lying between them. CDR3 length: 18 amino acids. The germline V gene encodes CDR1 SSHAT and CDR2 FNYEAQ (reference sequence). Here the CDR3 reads CASSLSGARQVYTGELFF. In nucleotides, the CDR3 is TGTGCCAGCAGCTTATCAGGGGCCCGACAAGTTTACACCGGGGAGCTGTTTTTT.

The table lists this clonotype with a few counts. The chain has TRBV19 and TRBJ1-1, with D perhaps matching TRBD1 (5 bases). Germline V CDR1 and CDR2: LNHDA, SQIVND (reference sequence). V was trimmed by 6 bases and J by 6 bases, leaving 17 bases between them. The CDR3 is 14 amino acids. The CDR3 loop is CASSRVGGEPEAFF. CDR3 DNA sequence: TGTGCCAGTAGCCGTGTGGGGGGGGAGCCTGAAGCTTTCTTT. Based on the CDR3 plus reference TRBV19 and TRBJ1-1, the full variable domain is DGGITQSPKYLFRKEGQNVTLSCEQNLNHDAMYWYRQDPGQGLRLIYYSQIVNDFQKGDIAEGYSVSREKKESFPLTVTSAQKNPTAFYLCASSRVGGEPEAFFGQGTRLTVV.

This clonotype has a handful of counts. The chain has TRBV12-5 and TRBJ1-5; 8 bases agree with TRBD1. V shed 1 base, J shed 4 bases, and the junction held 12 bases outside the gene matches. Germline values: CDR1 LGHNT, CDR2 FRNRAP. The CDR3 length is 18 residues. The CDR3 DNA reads TGTGCTAGTGGTTTGGCGACAAAAGGACAGGGCAGGAATCAGCCCCAGCATTTT. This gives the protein CASGLATKGQGRNQPQHF.

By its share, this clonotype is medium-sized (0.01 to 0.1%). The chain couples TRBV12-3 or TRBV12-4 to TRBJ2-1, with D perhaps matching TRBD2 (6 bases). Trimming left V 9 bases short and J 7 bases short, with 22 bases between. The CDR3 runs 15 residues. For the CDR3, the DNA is TGTGCCAGGGAGGGCTACGGCCGTAACGGGAATGAGCAGTTCTTC. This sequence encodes CAREGYGRNGNEQFF.

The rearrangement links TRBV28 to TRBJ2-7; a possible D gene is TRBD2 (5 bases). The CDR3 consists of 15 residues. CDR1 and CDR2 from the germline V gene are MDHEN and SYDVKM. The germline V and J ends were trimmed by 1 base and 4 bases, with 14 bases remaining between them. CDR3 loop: CASSLLTTGRYEQYF. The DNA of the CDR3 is TGTGCCAGCAGTTTATTGACTACGGGGAGATACGAGCAGTACTTC.

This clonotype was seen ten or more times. The CDR3, as DNA: TGTGCCAGCAGTGCGGGACTAGCGGGAAACAATGAGCAGTTCTTC. It translates to CASSAGLAGNNEQFF. The chain employs TRBV6-4 and TRBJ2-1; TRBD2 aligns across 13 bases. The trim removed 4 bases at V and 5 bases at J, leaving 2 bases unmatched. The CDR3 runs to 15 residues. Germline lookup yields CDR1 MRHNA and CDR2 SNTAGT.

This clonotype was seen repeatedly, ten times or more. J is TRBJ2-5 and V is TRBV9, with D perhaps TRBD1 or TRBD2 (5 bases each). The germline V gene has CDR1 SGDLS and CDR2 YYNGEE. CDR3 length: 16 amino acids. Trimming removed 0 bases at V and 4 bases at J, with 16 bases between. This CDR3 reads CASSVGWGSSGETQYF. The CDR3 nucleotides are TGTGCCAGCAGCGTAGGTTGGGGGTCCAGCGGAGAGACCCAGTACTTC.

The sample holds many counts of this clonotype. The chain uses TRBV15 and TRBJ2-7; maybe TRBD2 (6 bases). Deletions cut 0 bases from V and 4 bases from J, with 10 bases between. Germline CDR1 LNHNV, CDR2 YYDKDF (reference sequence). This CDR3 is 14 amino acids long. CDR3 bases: TGTGCCACCAGCAGAGATCGGGGGAGGTACGAGCAGTACTTC. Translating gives CATSRDRGRYEQYF.

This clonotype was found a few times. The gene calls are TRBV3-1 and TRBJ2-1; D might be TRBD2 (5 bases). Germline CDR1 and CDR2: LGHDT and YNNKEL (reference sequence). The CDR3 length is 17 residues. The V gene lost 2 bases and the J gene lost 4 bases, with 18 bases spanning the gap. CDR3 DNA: TGTGCCAGCAGCCAAAAAACCCTTGCGGGCCTTTACAATGAGCAGTTCTTC. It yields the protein CASSQKTLAGLYNEQFF.

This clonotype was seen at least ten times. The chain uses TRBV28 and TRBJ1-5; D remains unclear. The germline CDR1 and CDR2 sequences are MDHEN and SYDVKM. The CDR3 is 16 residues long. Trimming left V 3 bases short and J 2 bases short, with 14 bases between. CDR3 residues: CASSFLIWDRNQPQHF. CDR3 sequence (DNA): TGTGCCAGCAGTTTTTTAATATGGGATCGCAATCAGCCCCAGCATTTT. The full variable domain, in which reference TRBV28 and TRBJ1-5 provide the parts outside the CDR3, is DVKVTQSSRYLVKRTGEKVFLECVQDMDHENMFWYRQDPGLGLRLIYFSYDVKMKEKGDIPEGYSVSREKKERFSLILESASTNQTSMYLCASSFLIWDRNQPQHFGDGTRLSIL.

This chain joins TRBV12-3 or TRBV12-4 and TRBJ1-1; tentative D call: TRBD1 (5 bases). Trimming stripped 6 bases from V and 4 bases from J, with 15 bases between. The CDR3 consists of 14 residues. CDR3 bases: TGTGCCAGCAGCCCGAGAGGGGACGGCACTGAAGCTTTCTTT. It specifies CASSPRGDGTEAFF.

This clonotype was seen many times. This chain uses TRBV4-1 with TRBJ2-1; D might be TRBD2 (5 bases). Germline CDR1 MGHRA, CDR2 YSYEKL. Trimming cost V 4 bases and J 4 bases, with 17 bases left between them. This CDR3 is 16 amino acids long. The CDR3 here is CASSPAGGRAYNEQFF. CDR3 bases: TGCGCCAGCAGCCCAGCCGGTGGGCGGGCATACAATGAGCAGTTCTTC.

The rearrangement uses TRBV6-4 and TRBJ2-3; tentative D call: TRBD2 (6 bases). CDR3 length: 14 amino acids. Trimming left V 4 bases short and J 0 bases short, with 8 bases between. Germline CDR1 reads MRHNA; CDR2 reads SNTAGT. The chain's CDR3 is CASSGDSSTDTQYF. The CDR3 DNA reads TGTGCCAGCAGTGGGGACTCCAGCACAGATACGCAGTATTTT.

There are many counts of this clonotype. Here the CDR3 reads CASSWSPFLVYNEQFF. DNA of the CDR3: TGCGCCAGCAGCTGGTCTCCCTTTTTGGTCTACAATGAGCAGTTCTTC. The chain joins TRBV5-1 to TRBJ2-1; no clear D. V shed 3 bases and J shed 3 bases, with 16 bases lying between them. This CDR3 spans 16 amino acids. CDR1 and CDR2 from the germline V gene are SGHRS and YFSETQ.

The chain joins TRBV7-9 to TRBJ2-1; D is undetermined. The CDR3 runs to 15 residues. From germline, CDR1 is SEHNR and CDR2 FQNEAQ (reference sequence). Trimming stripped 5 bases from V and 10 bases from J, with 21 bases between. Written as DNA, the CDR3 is TGTGCCAGCAGCGCAGAGGATCGCCTGACATACGAGCAGTTCTTC. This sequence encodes CASSAEDRLTYEQFF. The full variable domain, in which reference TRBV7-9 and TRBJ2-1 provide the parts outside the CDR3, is DTGVSQNPRHKITKRGQNVTFRCDPISEHNRLYWYRQTLGQGPEFLTYFQNEAQLEKSRLLSDRFSAERPKGSFSTLEIQRTEQGDSAMYLCASSAEDRLTYEQFFGPGTRLTVL.

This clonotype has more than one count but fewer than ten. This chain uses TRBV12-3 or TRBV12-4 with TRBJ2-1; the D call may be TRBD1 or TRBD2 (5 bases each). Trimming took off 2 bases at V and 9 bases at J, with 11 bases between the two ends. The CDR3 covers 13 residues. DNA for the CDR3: TGTGCCAGCAGTTTAAGAGGGGATGGTGAGCAGTTCTTC. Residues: CASSLRGDGEQFF.

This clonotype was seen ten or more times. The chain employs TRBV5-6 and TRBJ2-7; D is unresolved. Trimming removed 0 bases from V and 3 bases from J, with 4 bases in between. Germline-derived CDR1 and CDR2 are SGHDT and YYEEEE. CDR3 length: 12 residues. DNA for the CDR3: TGTGCCAGCAGCTTGGTTAACTACGAGCAGTACTTC. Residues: CASSLVNYEQYF.

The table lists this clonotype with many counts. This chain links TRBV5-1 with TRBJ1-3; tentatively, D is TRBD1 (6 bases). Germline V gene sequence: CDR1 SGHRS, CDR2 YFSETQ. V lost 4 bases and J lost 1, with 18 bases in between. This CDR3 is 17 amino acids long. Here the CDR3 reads CASSPDTGYLSGNTIYF. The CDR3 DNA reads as TGCGCCAGCAGCCCGGATACAGGGTACCTTTCTGGAAACACCATATATTTT. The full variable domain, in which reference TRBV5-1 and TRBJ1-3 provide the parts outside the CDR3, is KAGVTQTPRYLIKTRGQQVTLSCSPISGHRSVSWYQQTPGQGLQFLFEYFSETQRNKGNFPGRFSGRQFSNSRSEMNVSTLELGDSALYLCASSPDTGYLSGNTIYFGEGSWLTVV.